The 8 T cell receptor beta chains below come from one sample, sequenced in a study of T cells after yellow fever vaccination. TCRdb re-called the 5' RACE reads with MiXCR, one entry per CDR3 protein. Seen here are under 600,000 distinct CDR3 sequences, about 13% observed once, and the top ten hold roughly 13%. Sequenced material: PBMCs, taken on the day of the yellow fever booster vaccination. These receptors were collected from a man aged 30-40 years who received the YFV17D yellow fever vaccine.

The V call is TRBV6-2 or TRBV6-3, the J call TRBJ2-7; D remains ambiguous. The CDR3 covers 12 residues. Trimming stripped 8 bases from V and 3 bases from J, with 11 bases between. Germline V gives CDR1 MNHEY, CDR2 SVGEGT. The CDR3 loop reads CASGQVNYEQYF. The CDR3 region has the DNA TGTGCCAGCGGGCAGGTTAACTACGAGCAGTACTTC.

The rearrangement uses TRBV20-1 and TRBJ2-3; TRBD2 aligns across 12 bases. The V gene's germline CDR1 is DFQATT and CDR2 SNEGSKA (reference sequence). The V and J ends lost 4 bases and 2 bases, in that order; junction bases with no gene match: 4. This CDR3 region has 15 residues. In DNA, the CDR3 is TGCAGTGCTATTCTAGCGGGAGGGCCCACAGATACGCAGTATTTT. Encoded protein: CSAILAGGPTDTQYF.

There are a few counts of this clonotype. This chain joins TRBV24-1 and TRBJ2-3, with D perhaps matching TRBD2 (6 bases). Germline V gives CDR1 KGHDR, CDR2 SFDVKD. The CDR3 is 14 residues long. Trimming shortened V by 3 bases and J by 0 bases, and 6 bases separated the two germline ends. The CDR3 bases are TGTGCCACCAGTGATAGCGGGAGCACAGATACGCAGTATTTT. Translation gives CATSDSGSTDTQYF.

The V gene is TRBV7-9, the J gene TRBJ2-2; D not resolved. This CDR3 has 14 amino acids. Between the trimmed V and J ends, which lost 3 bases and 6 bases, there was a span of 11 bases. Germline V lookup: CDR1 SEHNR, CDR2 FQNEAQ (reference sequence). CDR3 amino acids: CASSFGPPPGELFF. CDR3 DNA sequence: TGTGCCAGCAGCTTCGGGCCACCCCCCGGGGAGCTGTTTTTT.

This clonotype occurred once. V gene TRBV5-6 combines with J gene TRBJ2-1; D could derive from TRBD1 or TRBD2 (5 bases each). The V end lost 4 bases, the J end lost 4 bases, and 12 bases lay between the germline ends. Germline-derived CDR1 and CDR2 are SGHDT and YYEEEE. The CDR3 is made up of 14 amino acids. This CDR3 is CASSNRDLYNEQFF. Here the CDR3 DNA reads TGTGCCAGCAGCAACCGGGACCTGTACAATGAGCAGTTCTTC.

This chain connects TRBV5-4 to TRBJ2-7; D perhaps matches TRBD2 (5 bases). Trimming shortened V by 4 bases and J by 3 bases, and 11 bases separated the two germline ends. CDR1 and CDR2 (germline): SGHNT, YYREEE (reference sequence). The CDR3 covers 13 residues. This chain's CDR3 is CASSAWENYEQYF. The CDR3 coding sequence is TGTGCCAGCAGCGCGTGGGAGAACTACGAGCAGTACTTC.

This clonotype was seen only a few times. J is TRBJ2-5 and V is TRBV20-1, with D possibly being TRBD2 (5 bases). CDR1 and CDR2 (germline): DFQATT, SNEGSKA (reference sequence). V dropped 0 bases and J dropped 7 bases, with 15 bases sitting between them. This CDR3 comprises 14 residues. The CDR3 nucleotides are TGCAGTGCTAGAGATCTGGGGAGTGGCGGGACCCAGTACTTC. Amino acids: CSARDLGSGGTQYF.

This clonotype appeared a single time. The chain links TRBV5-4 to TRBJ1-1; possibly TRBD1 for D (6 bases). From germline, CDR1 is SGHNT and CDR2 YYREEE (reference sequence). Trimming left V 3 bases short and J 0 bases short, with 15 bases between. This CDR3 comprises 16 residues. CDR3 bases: TGTGCCAGCAGCTCCGGACGGCGGACAGTGAACACTGAAGCTTTCTTT. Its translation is CASSSGRRTVNTEAFF.